This T cell receptor beta chain was observed in a study of beta chain features in type 1 diabetes. Overall study findings and caveats: Type 1 diabetes patients had TCRB CDR3s that were shorter (moderately but significantly so) in all four CD4+ subsets.

With regard to this clone: Antigen unknown.

As every portion of the isolated RNA was reverse transcribed, the sequencing read expressed TCRB transcripts. Assay used: immunoSEQ multiplex PCR; TCRdb lists only in-frame clones, some missing. The sample holds fewer than 300,000 clones, about a fifth seen once. CD45RO/CCR7/CD25/CD127/CD95/CD27 sorting isolated CD4+ naive, central memory, regulatory and stem cell-like memory cells. Sample: naive CD4+ T cells from blood. The sequence was obtained from a woman aged 40 to 50 with type 1 diabetes.

The CDR3 loop is CSVRTNQETQYF. The CDR3 region has the DNA TGCAGCGTCCGGACTAACCAAGAGACCCAGTACTTC. V is TRBV29-1 and J is TRBJ2-5; possibly TRBD2 for D (6 bases). Trimming took 6 bases from V and 0 from J, leaving 8 bases between them. This CDR3 has 12 amino acids. Germline V CDR1 and CDR2: SQVTM, ANQGSEA.